This T cell receptor beta chain was captured in a study of blood T cells in healthy people across ages. Study at large: For every two T cells, template switching captured about one barcoded beta molecule. Study-level findings and limits: A roughly linear fall in TCR beta diversity per million T cells was seen with increasing age. Calculation of diversity from one million T cells yielded estimates considered to be underestimates.

The CDR3 spans 13 residues. V lost 6 bases and J 6 bases, leaving 14 bases between the germline ends. The germline gives CDR1 ENHRY, CDR2 SYGVKD. PCR was performed a second time for roughly 7 to 11 cycles using a sample-barcoded 5' primer and a J-beta primer mix. TCRdb ran MiXCR on the 5' RACE reads and lists one entry per CDR3 protein. Of some 1,800,000 distinct CDR3 sequences in the sample, roughly 43% are singletons; the top ten hold around 23%. This clonotype was found a few times. What it recognizes is unknown. The source material was blood. This clonotype was obtained from a human donor in good health. The chain employs TRBV10-3 and TRBJ1-2; no definite D call. The CDR3 nucleotides are TGTGCCATCAGCGAGCCGGAGGTCCATGGCTACACCTTC. Translated: CAISEPEVHGYTF.